Below are 26 T cell receptor beta chains sequenced from a single sample in a study of T cell changes during pregnancy in multiple sclerosis. TCRdb's copy holds only in-frame clones and misses some; the assay was immunoSEQ multiplex PCR. The sample contains about 76,000 clones, roughly 93% of which appear only once. Here the sequenced sample was peripheral blood, taken in the second trimester of pregnancy. Every receptor here comes from a female donor with multiple sclerosis, enrolled in a pregnancy study.

The chain is built from TRBV7-9 and TRBJ2-1; 11 bases align to TRBD2. The CDR3 contains 15 residues. The V segment lost 5 bases and the J segment 9 bases; nucleotides outside the gene matches: 9. CDR1 is SEHNR and CDR2 is FQNEAQ in the germline V gene (reference sequence). The CDR3 DNA follows: TGTGCCAGCAGCCCCATTAGCGGGGGGGCCACTGAGCAGTTCTTC. The encoded protein is CASSPISGGATEQFF.

The rearrangement joins TRBV11-2 to TRBJ1-2; D unclear. The CDR3 covers 15 residues. V was pared by 3 bases and J by 0 bases, with 11 bases between. Per the germline V gene, CDR1 is SGHAT and CDR2 is FQNNGV. The CDR3 loop is CASSFTDGSNYGYTF. The CDR3 DNA is TGTGCCAGCAGCTTTACAGACGGATCTAACTATGGCTACACCTTC.

The chain is built from TRBV5-1 and TRBJ2-5; 12 bases match TRBD2. CDR1 and CDR2 (germline): SGHRS, YFSETQ. This CDR3 is 16 amino acids long. V lost 7 bases, J lost 5 bases, and 12 bases stayed unmatched. Here the CDR3 reads CASADPGLAGTETQYF. CDR3 DNA: TGCGCCAGCGCGGACCCGGGACTAGCGGGTACGGAGACCCAGTACTTC.

V is TRBV6-5 and J is TRBJ2-1; 12 positions match TRBD2. This CDR3 contains 15 residues. Germline V CDR1 and CDR2: MNHEY, SVGAGI. V trimming: 4 bases; J trimming: 8 bases; junction bases outside the gene matches: 6. This CDR3 reads CASSSGLAGTHEQFF. The CDR3 region has the DNA TGTGCCAGCAGTTCCGGACTAGCGGGGACTCATGAGCAGTTCTTC.

The chain carries TRBV18 and TRBJ1-1; 10 bases agree with TRBD1. Unmatched junction bases numbered 4, after V lost 4 bases and J lost 5 bases. The CDR3 runs 14 residues. Germline V gene data show CDR1 as KGHSH and CDR2 as LQKENI. The CDR3, as DNA: TGTGCCAGCTCACAAGGACAGGGGGGAACTGAAGCTTTCTTT. Amino acids: CASSQGQGGTEAFF.

Points on this clone: The junction departs from germline at one end; a sequencing error may be responsible. This chain connects TRBV7-7 to TRBJ2-5; the match to TRBD2 covers 11 bases. Germline CDR1 SSHAT, CDR2 FNYEAQ (reference sequence). CDR3 length equals 16 residues. The CDR3 DNA is TGTGCTAGCAGCTTAGCACAGACTAGCGGGGCGGAGACCCAGTACTTC. Its protein is CASSLAQTSGAETQYF.

The rearrangement uses TRBV7-8 and TRBJ2-1, with 8 nucleotides matching TRBD2. The CDR3 contains 14 residues. The germline CDR1 and CDR2 sequences are SGHVS and FQNEAQ. Trimming at V came to 7 bases and at J to 10 bases, leaving 12 bases not matched to a gene. CDR3 residues: CASNTGGPLDEQFF. The CDR3, as DNA: TGTGCCAGCAACACGGGGGGGCCGTTAGACGAGCAGTTCTTC.

V and J are TRBV4-1 and TRBJ1-2; D uncertain. CDR1 MGHRA and CDR2 YSYEKL come from the germline V gene. The CDR3 contains 14 residues. V was trimmed by 4 bases and J by 6 bases, leaving 15 bases between them. DNA for the CDR3: TGCGCCAGCAGCCCTCAATGGGCCGGGGATGGCTACACCTTC. Encoded protein: CASSPQWAGDGYTF.

The chain uses TRBV6-4 and TRBJ2-2; TRBD2 is a possible D gene (6 bases). Germline V gene lookup returns CDR1 MRHNA and CDR2 SNTAGT. The CDR3 has 16 residues. Trimming removed 10 bases from V and 4 bases from J, with 22 bases in between. Here the CDR3 DNA reads TGTGCCACCCCGAGCGGGCCGGCCCAGGGCACCGGGGAGCTGTTTTTT. Its protein is CATPSGPAQGTGELFF.

This CDR3 reads CATRAAGGQFF. Here the CDR3 DNA reads TGTGCCACCCGTGCCGCGGGGGGGCAGTTCTTC. The chain is built from TRBV15 and TRBJ2-1; 8 bases are a match to TRBD2. The CDR3 is 11 residues long. The germline gives CDR1 LNHNV, CDR2 YYDKDF (reference sequence). V was clipped by 8 bases and J by 12 bases; unmatched bases: 6. The variable domain in full, with the rest retrieved from reference TRBV15 and TRBJ2-1, is DAMVIQNPRYQVTQFGKPVTLSCSQTLNHNVMYWYQQKSSQAPKLLFHYYDKDFNNEADTPDNFQSRRPNTSFCFLDIRSPGLGDTAMYLCATRAAGGQFFGPGTRLTVL.

The chain is built from TRBV4-1 and TRBJ2-1, with no clear D. The CDR3 is 15 amino acids. Germline CDR1 and CDR2: MGHRA and YSYEKL. V was cut by 1 base and J by 3 bases, with 10 bases left in between. The CDR3 DNA is TGCGCCAGCAGCCAAGGTTTTAGCCACTACAATGAGCAGTTCTTC. Translation gives CASSQGFSHYNEQFF.

This chain joins TRBV19 and TRBJ1-5; a possible D gene is TRBD1 (5 bases). The CDR3 runs to 18 residues. Germline V gives CDR1 LNHDA, CDR2 SQIVND (reference sequence). V was pared by 4 bases and J by 0 bases, with 19 bases between. CDR3: CASSTISQGLSSNQPQHF. CDR3 coding DNA: TGTGCCAGTAGTACCATCAGCCAGGGACTGTCTAGCAATCAGCCCCAGCATTTT.

The chain couples TRBV7-8 to TRBJ1-4; D may be TRBD1 (5 bases). V was shortened by 5 bases and J by 2 bases, with 21 bases between the two germline ends. Germline CDR1 is SGHVS and CDR2 is FQNEAQ. This CDR3 is 18 amino acids long. For the CDR3, the DNA is TGTGCCAGCAGCGCTTACGCGCAGGGTCCTTCGACTAATGAAAAACTGTTTTTT. As protein: CASSAYAQGPSTNEKLFF.

This clone was recorded once. This chain uses TRBV6-1 with TRBJ1-4, with D perhaps TRBD1 (6 bases). The germline V gene encodes CDR1 MNHNS and CDR2 SASEGT. The CDR3 spans 15 residues. V gave up 7 bases and J gave up 6 bases, with 18 bases separating them. The CDR3 sequence: CASTLTGALDEKLFF. DNA of the CDR3: TGTGCCAGCACCCTGACAGGAGCCCTAGATGAAAAACTGTTTTTT.

V usage is TRBV29-1 and J usage is TRBJ1-2; no clear D gene. Germline V gives CDR1 SQVTM, CDR2 ANQGSEA. The CDR3 runs 11 residues. The V and J ends lost 6 bases and 7 bases respectively, with 12 bases between them. CDR3 DNA: TGCAGCGTGGAGGGCTTATCTGGCTACACCTTC. It yields the protein CSVEGLSGYTF.

This clone was picked up one time. The gene calls are TRBV19 and TRBJ2-1; TRBD2 matches 13 bases. V lost 4 bases and J lost 0; bases outside the gene matches: 12. The CDR3 length is 20 residues. Germline CDR1 reads LNHDA; CDR2 reads SQIVND (reference sequence). CDR3 nucleotide sequence: TGTGCCAGTAGTAACCCGGGACTAGCGGGGCCCTGGAGCTCCTACAATGAGCAGTTCTTC. This codes for CASSNPGLAGPWSSYNEQFF.

The count of this clone is one. The chain joins TRBV5-6 to TRBJ2-1, with 8 bases matching TRBD2. With V trimmed by 4 bases and J by 9 bases, 12 bases remained unmatched. The CDR3 runs 15 residues. Germline V gene lookup returns CDR1 SGHDT and CDR2 YYEEEE. The CDR3 is CASSPAAAGVGEQFF. In DNA form, the CDR3 reads TGTGCCAGCAGCCCTGCGGCAGCGGGAGTAGGTGAGCAGTTCTTC.

This chain connects TRBV6-5 to TRBJ1-4; 9 bases map to TRBD1. The CDR3 spans 15 residues. V lost 4 bases to trimming and J lost 5 bases; unmatched junction nucleotides: 5. Germline V CDR1 and CDR2: MNHEY, SVGAGI. The CDR3 DNA reads as TGTGCCAGCAGTTTTACGGACAGGGGCAATGAAAAACTGTTTTTT. It is translated as CASSFTDRGNEKLFF.

V gene TRBV5-5 combines with J gene TRBJ2-3; TRBD2 agrees at 10 bases. The V and J ends lost 0 bases and 2 bases, in that order; junction bases with no gene match: 9. The CDR3 length is 18 residues. CDR1 is SGHKS, CDR2 YYEKEE, per germline (reference sequence). CDR3 bases: TGTGCCAGCAGCTTGGACGCTAGCGGGGGAGATTTCACAGATACGCAGTATTTT. Translation: CASSLDASGGDFTDTQYF.

This clone was detected only once. The chain combines TRBV6-5 with TRBJ1-4; 7 nucleotides align to TRBD1. J lost 8 bases, V lost 7 bases, and 10 bases had no gene match. CDR3 length: 14 residues. The germline V gene has CDR1 MNHEY and CDR2 SVGAGI. The DNA for the CDR3 is TGTGCCAGCACCCCGACAGGGTCGGAAGAAAAACTGTTTTTT. Encoded protein: CASTPTGSEEKLFF.

This CDR3 is CASKDRREKLFF. Written as DNA, the CDR3 is TGTGCCAGCAAAGACAGGCGCGAAAAACTGTTTTTT. The chain has TRBV4-2 and TRBJ1-4, with D perhaps matching TRBD1 (6 bases). The germline V gene has CDR1 LGHNA and CDR2 YNFKEQ. The CDR3 runs to 12 residues. V was clipped by 7 bases and J by 8 bases, with 11 bases between them.

The gene calls are TRBV6-5 and TRBJ2-7; 7 positions agree with TRBD2. CDR1 and CDR2 from the germline V gene are MNHEY and SVGAGI. The CDR3 has 16 residues. V was pared by 0 bases and J by 5 bases, with 10 bases of the junction left unmatched. CDR3 region: CASSYSPDLAVHEQYF. CDR3 nucleotides: TGTGCCAGCAGTTACTCCCCCGATCTAGCGGTCCACGAGCAGTACTTC.

V usage is TRBV7-2 and J usage is TRBJ1-2; tentative D call: TRBD1 (5 bases). CDR1 is SGHTA, CDR2 FQGNSA, per germline. The V end was cut by 2 bases, the J end by 2 bases, with 9 bases between. The CDR3 totals 14 residues. CDR3 nucleotides: TGTGCCAGCAGCTTAAGCGGGGGAAACTATGGCTACACCTTC. This encodes CASSLSGGNYGYTF. The full variable domain, in which reference TRBV7-2 and TRBJ1-2 provide the parts outside the CDR3, is GAGVSQSPSNKVTEKGKDVELRCDPISGHTALYWYRQSLGQGLEFLIYFQGNSAPDKSGLPSDRFSAERTGGSVSTLTIQRTQQEDSAVYLCASSLSGGNYGYTFGSGTRLTVV.

The chain is built from TRBV6-1 and TRBJ2-7, with 12 positions matching TRBD2. Germline V gives CDR1 MNHNS, CDR2 SASEGT. Trimming cost V 2 bases and J 1 base; bases outside gene matches: 6. CDR3 length: 17 amino acids. CDR3 protein: CASSENLAGGTSYEQYF. The DNA of the CDR3 is TGTGCCAGCAGTGAAAATCTAGCGGGGGGGACATCCTACGAGCAGTACTTC.

This chain connects TRBV6-5 to TRBJ1-6; D gene ambiguous. The CDR3 is 12 residues long. The germline CDR1 and CDR2 sequences are MNHEY and SVGAGI. Trimming removed 3 bases from V and 8 bases from J, with 5 bases in between. CDR3: CASSYPDSPLHF. Written as DNA, the CDR3 is TGTGCCAGCAGTTATCCTGATTCACCCCTCCACTTT.

The chain has TRBV2 and TRBJ2-1, with TRBD1 matching over 8 bases. The CDR3 has 15 amino acids. The V segment lost 4 bases and the J segment 9 bases; nucleotides outside the gene matches: 11. Germline CDR1 reads SNHLY; CDR2 reads FYNNEI. The CDR3 reads CASSVGAGGGGEQFF. The CDR3 coding sequence is TGTGCCAGCAGTGTTGGGGCAGGGGGCGGCGGTGAGCAGTTCTTC.